A selection of T cell receptor beta chains follows, all from one sample in a study of shared clonotypes between healthy human individuals. Sequencing was performed with immunoSEQ multiplex PCR; in TCRdb, only in-frame clones are kept and a portion is missing. The sample shows millions of clones, approximately 95% of them seen only once. Sequenced input: naive CD4+ T cells sorted from blood. All receptors derive from a man between 18 and 35 years old in good health. The CDR3 runs from the conserved cysteine through the conserved F or W. The order of the fields is V gene, D gene, clone size, J gene, CDR3 DNA, CDR3 protein. The D gene is left open where the match is weak. Only some rows state a clone size, as once, few, many or a class for expanded clones.

TRBV5-1	.	.	TRBJ1-2	TGCGCCAGCAGCTTAGACAGTAACTATGGCTACACCTTC	CASSLDSNYGYTF
TRBV5-1	.	.	TRBJ1-1	TGCGCCAGCAGCTTCTTCGGGTCCACTGAAGCTTTCTTT	CASSFFGSTEAFF
TRBV4-1	.	.	TRBJ2-3	TGCGCCAGCAGCCAAGGTACGGATCGAACAGATACGCAGTATTTT	CASSQGTDRTDTQYF
TRBV6-5	.	.	TRBJ2-7	TGTGCCGCAGAGAGGGTAAGAAACTACGAGCAGTACTTC	CAAERVRNYEQYF
TRBV6-5	TRBD1	once	TRBJ1-1	TGTGCCAGCAGTTACCTACAGGGCAGGGGGAGAACTGAAGCTTTCTTT	CASSYLQGRGRTEAFF
TRBV7-9	.	.	TRBJ2-7	TGTGCCAGCAGCCCGGACAGCGGCCCCTACGAGCAGTACTTC	CASSPDSGPYEQYF
TRBV6-1	.	few	TRBJ1-2	TGTGCCAGCAGTGTCCAGGTTAACTATGGCTACACCTTC	CASSVQVNYGYTF
TRBV28	.	.	TRBJ2-7	TGTGCCAGCAGACAAGGGAGAGAGCAGTACTTC	CASRQGREQYF
TRBV2	TRBD2	.	TRBJ2-5	TGTGCCAGCAGGGACGCGGGAGGAGAGACCCAGTACTTC	CASRDAGGETQYF
TRBV29-1	TRBD2	.	TRBJ2-3	TGCAGCGTCGGGACTAGCGGGGGCCCTTCGCTATATTTT	CSVGTSGGPSLYF
TRBV18	.	.	TRBJ2-7	TGTGCCAGCTCACCGGGACGCGGTACCTACGAGCAGTACTTC	CASSPGRGTYEQYF
TRBV7-9	TRBD1	.	TRBJ1-1	TGTGCCAGCAGCCCCTGGGACAGGGAAGGCACTGAAGCTTTCTTT	CASSPWDREGTEAFF
TRBV6-5	TRBD1	.	TRBJ2-7	TGTGCCAGCAGCAAAACTTGGGACAGCTCCTACGAGCAGTACTTC	CASSKTWDSSYEQYF
TRBV21-1	.	.	TRBJ2-2	TGTGCCAGCAGCATCAATCCAGGCGGCACCGGGGAGCTGTTTTTT	CASSINPGGTGELFF
TRBV18	.	.	TRBJ2-2	TGTGCCAGCTCACCGAAGGGGTCCGGGGAGCTGTTTTTT	CASSPKGSGELFF
TRBV7-8	.	.	TRBJ2-4	TGTGCCAGCAGCTTAAATAGGTTGGCCAAAAACATTCAGTACTTC	CASSLNRLAKNIQYF
TRBV30	TRBD2	.	TRBJ2-1	TGTGCCTGGAGGGGACTACCCCAATCGGAGCAGTTCTTC	CAWRGLPQSEQFF
TRBV6-6	.	.	TRBJ2-5	TGTGCCAGCAGTAAGTTGGCAGGACCCCAAGAGACCCAGTACTTC	CASSKLAGPQETQYF
TRBV11-3	.	.	TRBJ2-3	TGTGCCAGCAGCTCGGGACAACTTAGCACAGATACGCAGTATTTT	CASSSGQLSTDTQYF
TRBV9	TRBD1	.	TRBJ1-6	TGTGCCAGCAGCTCGGGACAGCCTAATTCACCCCTCCACTTT	CASSSGQPNSPLHF
TRBV2	.	.	TRBJ1-6	TGTGCCAGCAGTGATGGGGGCGCTACTTATAATTCACCCCTCCACTTT	CASSDGGATYNSPLHF
TRBV18	.	few	TRBJ1-1	TGTGCCAGCTCACCAGGGAGGAACACTGAAGCTTTCTTT	CASSPGRNTEAFF
TRBV6-1	TRBD2	once	TRBJ2-2	TGTGCCAGCAGTGATATGGGACTAGCGGGGGGCCGGGAGCTGTTTTTT	CASSDMGLAGGRELFF
TRBV10-2	TRBD1	.	TRBJ1-2	TGCGCCAGCAGTGAGCGGACAGGGACGTATGGCTACACCTTC	CASSERTGTYGYTF
TRBV10-3	.	.	TRBJ2-2	TGTGCCATCAGTGAGTCCCTTAACACCGGGGAGCTGTTTTTT	CAISESLNTGELFF
TRBV5-1	.	.	TRBJ2-1	TGCGCCAGCAGCTTGGCGTGGGGGCAGGATGAGCAGTTCTTC	CASSLAWGQDEQFF
TRBV6-5	.	.	TRBJ2-5	TGTGCCAGCAGTTACTCGAGCCCGATGGGGCAAGAGACCCAGTACTTC	CASSYSSPMGQETQYF
TRBV2	.	.	TRBJ2-1	TGTGCCAGCAGTATCAATGGGAATGAGCAGTTCTTC	CASSINGNEQFF
TRBV6-1	.	.	TRBJ1-1	TGTGCCAGCACGAGTAAGCGATTGAACACTGAAGCTTTCTTT	CASTSKRLNTEAFF
TRBV19	.	.	TRBJ1-3	TGTGCCAGTAGTCCCACAGGGATAGGAAACACCATATATTTT	CASSPTGIGNTIYF
TRBV9	TRBD2	.	TRBJ2-2	TGTGCCAGCAGCGCGACCGGGACTAGTGTCTCCGGGGAGCTGTTTTTT	CASSATGTSVSGELFF
TRBV5-1	.	.	TRBJ2-1	TGCGCCAGCAGCTGGACCCCCCATGAGAGAAATGAGCAGTTCTTC	CASSWTPHERNEQFF
TRBV30	TRBD2	.	TRBJ2-1	TGTGCCTGGGGGAGCGGGAGAGTCAATGAGCAGTTCTTC	CAWGSGRVNEQFF
TRBV10-3	.	.	TRBJ1-6	TGTGCCATCAGTGAGTCAACGGGGACTAATTCACCCCTCCACTTT	CAISESTGTNSPLHF
TRBV7-9	.	few	TRBJ1-4	TGTGCCAGCAGCTCCAGGGCAACTAATGAAAAACTGTTTTTT	CASSSRATNEKLFF
TRBV20-1	.	.	TRBJ2-2	TGCAGTGCTTGGCCGGGCGGGGAGCTGTTTTTT	CSAWPGGELFF
TRBV6-4	.	.	TRBJ2-1	TGTGCCAGCAGGGTCGGAGCCAGCTCCTACAATGAGCAGTTCTTC	CASRVGASSYNEQFF
TRBV19	TRBD2	.	TRBJ2-7	TGTGCCAGTAGTATTGGCGGGGGGAGGGAGCAGTACTTC	CASSIGGGREQYF
TRBV10-1	TRBD1	few	TRBJ1-6	TGCGCCAGCAGCGTGTCCGGGACAGACAATTCACCCCTCCACTTT	CASSVSGTDNSPLHF
TRBV28	.	.	TRBJ1-6	TGTGCCAGCGTGAGTCAACAGACTAATTCACCCCTCCACTTT	CASVSQQTNSPLHF
TRBV14	.	.	TRBJ2-7	TGTGCCAGCAGCCAAGGGGGCGGCTTGGAGCAGTACTTC	CASSQGGGLEQYF